Below, one T cell receptor beta chain is given with its context. This specimen comes from a study of blood T cell repertoires in COVID-19. Overall study context: The study drew acute and convalescent COVID-19 samples from the United States, Italy and Spain.

The CDR3 is 17 amino acids. Trimming cost V 4 bases and J 2 bases, with 18 bases left between them. Germline V gene lookup returns CDR1 MGHRA and CDR2 YSYEKL. Profiling relied on immunoSEQ multiplex PCR, and the TCRdb table lists in-frame clones only, not all of them. The repertoire holds around 200,000 clones, just over 85% seen once, with about 4% in the top ten. Living in 24 US areas, the participants were between roughly 18 and 89 years of age. J is TRBJ1-3 and V is TRBV4-1; perhaps TRBD1 as D (6 bases). This receptor was obtained from a woman in her thirties or forties with acute COVID-19. The source material was PBMCs or T cells enriched from blood (not recorded which). CDR3 residues: CASSRLHGTHAGNTIYF. Here the CDR3 DNA reads TGCGCCAGCAGCCGCTTACACGGGACACATGCTGGAAACACCATATATTTT.